This T cell receptor beta chain was documented in a study of blood T cell repertoires in COVID-19. Whole-study context: The study drew acute and convalescent COVID-19 samples from the United States, Italy and Spain. The analysed material was cDNA or gDNA that came from T cells, B-cell-depleted T cells, or PBMCs.

Trimming stripped 5 bases from V and 8 bases from J, with 21 bases between. This CDR3 is built from 15 residues. Germline-derived CDR1 and CDR2 are LNHDA and SQIVND (reference sequence). Per the original methods: Estimated nucleated cell counts came from reference gene primer amplification. Data came from immunoSEQ multiplex PCR; TCRdb stores just in-frame clones and leaves some out. Clonal size and the V and J genes are those of that table, whereas D and trimming came from the DNA. The table records fewer than 450,000 clones, 88% of them present only once. Sequencing was done on a sample of peripheral blood. The chain links TRBV19 to TRBJ1-2; the D is unclear. This TCR came from a woman between 70 and 85 years old with COVID-19, enrolled during active disease. CDR3 loop: CASSPTSNSERGYTF. As DNA, the CDR3 is TGTGCCAGTAGTCCAACCTCAAATTCGGAGCGAGGCTACACCTTC.